This T cell receptor beta chain comes out of a study of cytomegalovirus exposure and HLA in healthy donors. A multiplex PCR was run with 60 Vbeta primers and 13 Jbeta primers. Here immunoSEQ multiplex PCR was the method, and the copy in TCRdb shows in-frame clones only, minus some. The sample includes around 230,000 clones, around 80% of them seen just once. Overall study findings and caveats: In a later analysis, across HLA loci, associated TCR counts were highest for DRB1, lowest for HLA-C. In vitro confirmation showed three CMV-associated chains to be CMV antigen specific. Later analysis associated a missense DCLRE1C variant with TCR beta V- and J-gene trimming.

This clone was counted once. Its antigen is still unknown. Trimming at V came to 0 bases and at J to 9 bases, leaving 14 bases not matched to a gene. In germline, CDR1 is SGDLS, CDR2 YYNGEE. This CDR3 has 16 residues. Sequencing used PBMCs. The receptor's source is a boy younger than 18 in good health and CMV-seronegative. The V and J genes are TRBV9 and TRBJ2-7; 8 nucleotides align to TRBD1. This CDR3 is CASSVEVAGGIFSQYF. CDR3 sequence (DNA): TGTGCCAGCAGCGTAGAGGTTGCAGGGGGCATCTTTTCGCAGTACTTC.